The subject of this entry is one T cell receptor (beta chain). This clonotype was picked up a small number of times. What this receptor recognizes is not known. No clone much larger than this one lies a single base away; base qualities are absent. The sample originates from a study of T-cell memory formation after mild COVID-19 (dated by TCRdb to about 2021). With respect to the entire study: Most TCR sequence clusters were specific to one of the two donors. The cohort comprised two young, previously healthy adult volunteers, one female and one male. Longitudinal TCRalpha and TCRbeta repertoire sequencing tracked T-cell clones expanding and contracting after mild COVID-19 in two donors.

The listed sequencing device is Illumina NovaSeq 6000. TCRalpha and TCRbeta cDNA libraries were constructed by 5'RACE with constant-segment primers, with sample barcodes and unique molecular identifiers being introduced. RNA was extracted from every sample with Trizol reagent. Amplification of the libraries took two PCR steps, and the second step added a second sample barcode plus Illumina TruSeq adapters. Sequencing of libraries was performed on an Illumina NovaSeq with 2 x 150 bp paired-end reads. In the original analysis: Reads were demultiplexed and collapsed into UMI-guided consensus sequences with migec v1.2.7. Using mixcr v2.1.11, the UMI consensuses were aligned to TRA and TRB V and J templates and assembled into clonotypes. Clonotypes were classified as expanded or contracted when called significant by both edgeR and NoisET, with noise models trained on biological replicates. For edgeR calls, the cutoffs were a false discovery rate-adjusted p below 0.01 and a log2 fold-change threshold of 1. As an exploratory analysis of dynamics, PCA with hierarchical clustering was applied to max-normalized trajectories of the 1000 most abundant clonotypes. Separately sequenced CD4+ and CD8+ repertoires were used to assign a CD4 or CD8 phenotype to each responding clone. The public reads were reanalyzed by TCRdb: fastp trimming at Q25, MiXCR alignment, in-frame beta chains only. Rows with a matching CDR3 protein are joined into one entry that keeps the most common DNA and genes. The V and J calls come from TCRdb's annotation, not from the publication. The sample contains approximately 150,000 distinct CDR3 sequences, over 6% of them found a single time. About 2% of the sample is held by the ten biggest clonotypes.

From cysteine to phenylalanine, the CDR3 is 17 amino acids long. This entry keeps only the CDR3 DNA: 51 bases, framed from base 1. Trimming removed 2 bases from V and 7 bases from J; the gene matches leave 13 bases unexplained. CDR1 and CDR2 are read off the germline V gene as SGHRS and YFSETQ. Study-wide conclusions, independent of this receptor: Contracting CD4+ clones turned up mainly in the CM and EM memory subsets, whereas EMRA was where CD8+ clones were enriched. Clones contracting from day 15 to 85 had balanced CD4/CD8 phenotypes, while a second wave expanding from day 15 to 37 was biased towards CD4+. Some responding clones were found in pre-infection memory, which suggests that pre-existing cross-reactive memory T cells took part in the SARS-CoV-2 response. SARS-CoV-2 specificity of the second-wave clones peaking on day 37 was not confirmed. The study covered only a couple of mild cases, and larger cohorts including severe cases with pre-infection samples were considered necessary.

Ficoll-Paque density gradient centrifugation was used to isolate PBMCs. Sequenced sample: PBMCs or a T cell subset sorted from them (not recorded which). The chain uses TRBV5-1 and TRBJ2-1, and 9 bases in between align with TRBD2. The receptor was isolated from an adult woman who had mild COVID-19 (a few samples of this study predate the infection). The sample titles of this study are shuffled in the database, so cell type and time point are left out; the donor was told from shared clones. The CDR3 region: CASSFLLSGSSHNEQFF. The DNA sequence follows: TGCGCCAGCAGCTTTCTCCTTAGCGGGAGCTCACATAATGAGCAGTTCTTC.